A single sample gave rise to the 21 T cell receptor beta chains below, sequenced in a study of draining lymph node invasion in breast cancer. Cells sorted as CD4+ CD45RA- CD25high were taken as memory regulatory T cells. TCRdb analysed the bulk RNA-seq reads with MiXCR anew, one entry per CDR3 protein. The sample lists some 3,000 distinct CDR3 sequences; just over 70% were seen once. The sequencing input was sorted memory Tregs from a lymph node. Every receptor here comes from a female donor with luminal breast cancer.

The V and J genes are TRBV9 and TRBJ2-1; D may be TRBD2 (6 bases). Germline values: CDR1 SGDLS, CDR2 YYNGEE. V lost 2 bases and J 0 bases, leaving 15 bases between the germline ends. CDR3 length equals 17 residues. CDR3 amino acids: CASSVRGRASSYNEQFF. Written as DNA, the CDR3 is TGTGCCAGCAGCGTGCGGGGTCGGGCAAGCTCCTACAATGAGCAGTTCTTC.

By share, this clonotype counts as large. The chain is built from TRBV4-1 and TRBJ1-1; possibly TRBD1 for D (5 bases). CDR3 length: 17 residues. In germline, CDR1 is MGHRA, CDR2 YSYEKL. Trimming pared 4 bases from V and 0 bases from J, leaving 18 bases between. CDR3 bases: TGCGCCAGCAGCCCCAGATCTACCGGGACTCTGAACACTGAAGCTTTCTTT. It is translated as CASSPRSTGTLNTEAFF.

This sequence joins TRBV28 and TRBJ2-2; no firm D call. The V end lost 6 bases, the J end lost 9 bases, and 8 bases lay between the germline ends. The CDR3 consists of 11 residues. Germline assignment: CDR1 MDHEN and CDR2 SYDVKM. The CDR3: CASRTLRELFF. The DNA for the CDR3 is TGTGCCAGCAGGACTCTTAGGGAGCTGTTTTTT.

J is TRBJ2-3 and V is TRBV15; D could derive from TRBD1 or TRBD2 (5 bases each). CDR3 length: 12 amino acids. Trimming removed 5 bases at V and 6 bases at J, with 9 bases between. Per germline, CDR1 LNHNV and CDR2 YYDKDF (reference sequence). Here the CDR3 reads CATSHRRDTQYF. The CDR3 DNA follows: TGTGCCACCAGCCACAGGAGGGATACGCAGTATTTT.

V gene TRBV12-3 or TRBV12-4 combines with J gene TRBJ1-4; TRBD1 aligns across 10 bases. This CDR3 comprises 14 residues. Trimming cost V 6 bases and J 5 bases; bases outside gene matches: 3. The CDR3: CASRSDRGNEKLFF. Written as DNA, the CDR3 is TGTGCCAGCAGATCGGACAGGGGGAATGAAAAACTGTTTTTT.

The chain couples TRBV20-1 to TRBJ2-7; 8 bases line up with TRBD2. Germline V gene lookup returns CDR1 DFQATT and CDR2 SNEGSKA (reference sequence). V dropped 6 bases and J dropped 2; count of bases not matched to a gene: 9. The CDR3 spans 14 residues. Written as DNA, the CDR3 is TGCAGTGCAGCCCCAGCGGGAGAACCCTACGAGCAGTACTTC. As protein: CSAAPAGEPYEQYF.

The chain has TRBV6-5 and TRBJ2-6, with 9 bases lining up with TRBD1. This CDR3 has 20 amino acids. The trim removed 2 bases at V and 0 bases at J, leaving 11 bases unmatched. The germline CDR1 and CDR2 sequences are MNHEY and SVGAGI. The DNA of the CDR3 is TGTGCCAGCAGTTACCGCTCAGGGACAGGGTCTTTCTCTGGGGCCAACGTCCTGACTTTC. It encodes CASSYRSGTGSFSGANVLTF.

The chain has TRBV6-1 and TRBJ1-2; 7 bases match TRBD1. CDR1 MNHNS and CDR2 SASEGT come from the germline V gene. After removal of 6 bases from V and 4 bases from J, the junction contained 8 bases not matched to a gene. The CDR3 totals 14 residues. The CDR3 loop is CASSVPGQPYGYTF. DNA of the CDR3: TGTGCCAGCAGCGTACCGGGACAGCCCTATGGCTACACCTTC.

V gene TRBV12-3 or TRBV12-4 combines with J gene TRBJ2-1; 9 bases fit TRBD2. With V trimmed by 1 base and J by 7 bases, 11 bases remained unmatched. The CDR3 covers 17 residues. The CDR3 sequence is CASSLGGSGGGMNEQFF. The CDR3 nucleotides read TGTGCCAGCAGTTTAGGGGGTAGCGGGGGAGGTATGAATGAGCAGTTCTTC.

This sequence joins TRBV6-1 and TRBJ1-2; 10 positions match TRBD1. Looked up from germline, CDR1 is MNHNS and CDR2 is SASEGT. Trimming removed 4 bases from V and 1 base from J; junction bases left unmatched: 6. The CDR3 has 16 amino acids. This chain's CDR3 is CASSGRGQGINYGYTF. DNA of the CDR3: TGTGCCAGCAGTGGCCGGGGACAGGGGATTAACTATGGCTACACCTTC.

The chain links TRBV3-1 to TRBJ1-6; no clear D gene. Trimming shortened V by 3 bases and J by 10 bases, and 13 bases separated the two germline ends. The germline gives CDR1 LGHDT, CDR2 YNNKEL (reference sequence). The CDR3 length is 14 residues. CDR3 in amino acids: CASSHRVGGSPLHF. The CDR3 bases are TGTGCCAGCAGCCACCGGGTGGGAGGGTCACCCCTCCACTTT.

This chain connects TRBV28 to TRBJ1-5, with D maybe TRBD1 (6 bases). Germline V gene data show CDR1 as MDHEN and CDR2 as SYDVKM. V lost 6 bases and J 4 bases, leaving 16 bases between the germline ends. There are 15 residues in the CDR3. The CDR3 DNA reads TGTGCCAGCAGGACAGAGCAAGGGGGTAATCAGCCCCAGCATTTT. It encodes CASRTEQGGNQPQHF.

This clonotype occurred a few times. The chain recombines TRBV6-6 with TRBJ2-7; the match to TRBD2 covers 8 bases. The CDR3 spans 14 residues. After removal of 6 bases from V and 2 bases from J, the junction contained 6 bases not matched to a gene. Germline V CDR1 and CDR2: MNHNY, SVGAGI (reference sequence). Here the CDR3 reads CASRTGLAAYEQYF. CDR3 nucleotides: TGTGCCAGCAGAACCGGACTAGCCGCCTACGAGCAGTACTTC.

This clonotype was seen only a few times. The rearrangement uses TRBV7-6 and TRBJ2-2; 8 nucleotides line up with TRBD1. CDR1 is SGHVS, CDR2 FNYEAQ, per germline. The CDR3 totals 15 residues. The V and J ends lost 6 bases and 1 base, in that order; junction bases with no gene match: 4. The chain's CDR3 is CASSPGTGNTGELFF. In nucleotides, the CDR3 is TGTGCCAGCAGTCCCGGGACAGGGAACACCGGGGAGCTGTTTTTT.

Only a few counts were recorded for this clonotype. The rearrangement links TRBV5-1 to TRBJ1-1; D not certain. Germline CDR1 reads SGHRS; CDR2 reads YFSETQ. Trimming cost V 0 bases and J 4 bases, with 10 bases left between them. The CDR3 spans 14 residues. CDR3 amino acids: CASSLASGPTEAFF. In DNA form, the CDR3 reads TGCGCCAGCAGCTTGGCCAGTGGGCCCACTGAAGCTTTCTTT. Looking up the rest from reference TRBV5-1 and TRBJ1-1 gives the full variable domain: KAGVTQTPRYLIKTRGQQVTLSCSPISGHRSVSWYQQTPGQGLQFLFEYFSETQRNKGNFPGRFSGRQFSNSRSEMNVSTLELGDSALYLCASSLASGPTEAFFGQGTRLTVV.

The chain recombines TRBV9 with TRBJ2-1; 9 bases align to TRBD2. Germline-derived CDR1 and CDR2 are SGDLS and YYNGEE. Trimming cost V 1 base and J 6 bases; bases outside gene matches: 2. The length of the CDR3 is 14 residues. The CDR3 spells CASSVRLAVNEQFF. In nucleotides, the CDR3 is TGTGCCAGCAGCGTACGACTAGCGGTCAATGAGCAGTTCTTC.

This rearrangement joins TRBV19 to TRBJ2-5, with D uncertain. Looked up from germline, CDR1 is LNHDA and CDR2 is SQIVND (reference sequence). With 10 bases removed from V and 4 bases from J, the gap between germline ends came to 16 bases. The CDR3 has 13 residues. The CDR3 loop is CATSIGVGETQYF. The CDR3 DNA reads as TGTGCCACTTCCATCGGAGTCGGAGAGACCCAGTACTTC.

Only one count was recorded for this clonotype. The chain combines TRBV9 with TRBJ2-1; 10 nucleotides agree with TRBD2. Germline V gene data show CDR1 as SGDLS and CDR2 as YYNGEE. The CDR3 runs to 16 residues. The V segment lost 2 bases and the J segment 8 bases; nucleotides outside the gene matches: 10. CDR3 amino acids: CASSVIAGGGGDEQFF. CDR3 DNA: TGTGCCAGCAGCGTCATAGCGGGAGGAGGGGGCGATGAGCAGTTCTTC.

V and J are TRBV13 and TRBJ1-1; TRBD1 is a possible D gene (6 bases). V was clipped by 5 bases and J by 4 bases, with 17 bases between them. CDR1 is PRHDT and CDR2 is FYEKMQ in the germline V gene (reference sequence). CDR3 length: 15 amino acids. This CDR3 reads CASSGRGAGGTEAFF. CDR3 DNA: TGTGCCAGCAGCGGTCGGGGGGCTGGGGGCACTGAAGCTTTCTTT.

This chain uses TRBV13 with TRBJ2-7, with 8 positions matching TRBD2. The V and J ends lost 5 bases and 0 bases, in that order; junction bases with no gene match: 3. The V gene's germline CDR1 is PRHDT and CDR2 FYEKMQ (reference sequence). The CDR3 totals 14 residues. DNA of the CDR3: TGTGCCAGCAGCGTAGCGGGAAGCTCCTACGAGCAGTACTTC. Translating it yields CASSVAGSSYEQYF.

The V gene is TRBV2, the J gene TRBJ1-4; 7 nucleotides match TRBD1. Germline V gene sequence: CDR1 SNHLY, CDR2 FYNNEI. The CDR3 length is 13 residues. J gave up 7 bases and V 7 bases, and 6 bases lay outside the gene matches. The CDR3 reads CASIIRQGEKLFF. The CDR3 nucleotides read TGTGCCAGCATTATTAGACAGGGTGAAAAACTGTTTTTT.